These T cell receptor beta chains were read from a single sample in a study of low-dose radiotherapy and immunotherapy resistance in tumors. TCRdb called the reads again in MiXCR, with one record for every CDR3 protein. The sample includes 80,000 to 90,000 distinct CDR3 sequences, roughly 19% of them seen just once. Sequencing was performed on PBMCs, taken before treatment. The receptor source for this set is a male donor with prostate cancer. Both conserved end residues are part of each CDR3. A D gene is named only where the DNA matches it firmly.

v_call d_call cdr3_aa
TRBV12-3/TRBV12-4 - CANIGKSGANVLTF
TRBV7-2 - CASSLRREAEAFF
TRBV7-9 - CASSSTRSGFGETQYF
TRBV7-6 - CASSGNEQFF
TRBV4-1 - CASSQRDFGLIYEQYF
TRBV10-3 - CAISPGTGSGYEQYF
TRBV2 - CASSEMGNTEAFF
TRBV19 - CASSMDAWSNQPQHF
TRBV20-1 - CSARDRTNQETQYF
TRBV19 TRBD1 CASSQRQGDSLQPQHF
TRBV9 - CASSGQTLSGANVLTF
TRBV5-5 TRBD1 CASRQRQGANTDTQYF
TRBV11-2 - CASTPREDTQYF
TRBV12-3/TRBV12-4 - CASSFGGSISYEQYF
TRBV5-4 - CASSLAGGNTIYF
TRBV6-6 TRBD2 CASSYRGGGRGGRNEQFF
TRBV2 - CASSVGWGADLRTGANVLTF
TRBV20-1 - CSARRQGGGYEQYF
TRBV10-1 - CASAPVGAGTEAFF
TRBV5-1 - CASSLGRVPMNTEAFF
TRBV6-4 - CASSEESGGYNEQFF
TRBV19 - CASSTQKGTDTQYF
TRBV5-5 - CASSLWAAWDLRGGELFF
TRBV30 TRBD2 CAWSLGSGGPDEQFF
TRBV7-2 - CASSPLEAPDTQYF
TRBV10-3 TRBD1 CAISAGTGKPIRETQYF
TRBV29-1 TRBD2 CSVGTSVQYF
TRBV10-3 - CAIRGDSSYEQYF
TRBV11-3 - CASGGQNTGELFF
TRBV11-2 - CASSPGRGRETQYF
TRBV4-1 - CASSQRSRGNTGELFF
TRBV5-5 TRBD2 CASSEGLAGGLRFF
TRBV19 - CASSIGPQPTGELFF
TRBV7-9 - CASSTTGWSSPLHF
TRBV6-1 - CASSEVTGFGAQYF
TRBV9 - CASSVAGGPYNEQFF
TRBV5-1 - CASSRDGLEQYF
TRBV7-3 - CASSLGAGEYAFF
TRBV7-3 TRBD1 CASSLGQGAGWADTQYF
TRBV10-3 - CAISEVTGEVTEAFF
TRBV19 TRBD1 CASRDRGSGTNEKLFF
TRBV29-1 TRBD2 CSVWGGEVVAGAADTQYF
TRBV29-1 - CSVEGGAGYEQYF
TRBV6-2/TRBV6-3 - CASSDIGGSSYNEQFF
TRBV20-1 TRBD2 CSAGTSGGTETQYF
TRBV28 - CASTPKRFNEQFF
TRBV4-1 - CASSRGLYGEQFF
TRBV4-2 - CASSLSPGASETQYF
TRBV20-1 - CSARDVWQGIRETQYF
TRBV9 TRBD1 CASSATGTGDQPQHF
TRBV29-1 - CSAGPTTDTQYF
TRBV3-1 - CASSQGMGNLGTEAFF
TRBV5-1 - CASSSSTGAEETQYF
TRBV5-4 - CASSLRGRDYEQYF
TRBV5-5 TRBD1 CASSKGTGLEEQYF